This T cell receptor beta chain was captured in a study of control samples from healthy donors and cancer patients. Sequencing used immunoSEQ multiplex PCR; TCRdb keeps in-frame clones, though not all of them. The table lists around 52,000 clones, more than 85% of them singletons, with about 0.93% in the top ten. Sequences were obtained from PBMCs. The receptor was isolated from a man younger than 45 with colorectal cancer.

This chain's CDR3 is CATRTALTGSYEQYF. The CDR3 region has the DNA TGTGCCACAAGGACAGCCCTTACGGGGTCCTACGAGCAGTACTTC. The genes are TRBV19 and TRBJ2-7; D might be TRBD1 (6 bases). The CDR3 runs 15 residues. Germline values: CDR1 LNHDA, CDR2 SQIVND (reference sequence). The germline V and J ends were trimmed by 10 bases and 1 base, with 20 bases remaining between them.